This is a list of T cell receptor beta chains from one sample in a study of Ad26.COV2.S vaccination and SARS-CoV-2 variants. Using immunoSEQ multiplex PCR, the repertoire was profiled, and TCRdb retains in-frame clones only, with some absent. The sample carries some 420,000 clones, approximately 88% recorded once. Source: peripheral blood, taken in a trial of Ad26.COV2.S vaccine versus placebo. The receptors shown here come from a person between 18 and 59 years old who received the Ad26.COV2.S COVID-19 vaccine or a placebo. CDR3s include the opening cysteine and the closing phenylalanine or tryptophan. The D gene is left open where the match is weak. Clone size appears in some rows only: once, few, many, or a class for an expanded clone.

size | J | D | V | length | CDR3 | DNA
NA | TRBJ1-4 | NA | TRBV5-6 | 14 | CASSLVGLAEKLFF | TGTGCCAGCAGCTTGGTAGGGTTGGCAGAAAAACTGTTTTTT
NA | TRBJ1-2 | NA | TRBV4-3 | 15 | CASSQDHKGVRSYTF | TGCGCCAGCAGCCAAGATCATAAGGGTGTAAGGAGCTACACCTTC
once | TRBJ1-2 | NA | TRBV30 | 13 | CAWRITGNGGYTF | TGTGCCTGGAGGATCACAGGGAATGGTGGCTACACCTTC
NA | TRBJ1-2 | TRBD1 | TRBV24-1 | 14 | CATSGQGRNYGYTF | TGTGCCACCAGTGGACAGGGGAGAAACTATGGCTACACCTTC
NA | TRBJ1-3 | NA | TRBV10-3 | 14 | CAIKMDSSGNTIYF | TGTGCCATCAAGATGGACAGCTCTGGAAACACCATATATTTT
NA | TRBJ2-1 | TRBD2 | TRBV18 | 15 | CASSPYLAGGDEQFF | TGTGCCAGCTCACCATACCTAGCGGGGGGGGATGAGCAGTTCTTC
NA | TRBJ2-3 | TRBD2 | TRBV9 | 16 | CASSVGLAGDTDTQYF | TGTGCCAGCAGCGTCGGTCTAGCGGGGGACACAGATACGCAGTATTTT
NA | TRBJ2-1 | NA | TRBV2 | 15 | CASSVNRPEVHEQFF | TGTGCCAGCAGTGTAAACCGGCCGGAGGTCCATGAGCAGTTCTTC
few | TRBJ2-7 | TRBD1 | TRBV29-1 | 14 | CSVIGQGARHEQYF | TGCAGCGTTATCGGACAGGGGGCGCGCCACGAGCAGTACTTC
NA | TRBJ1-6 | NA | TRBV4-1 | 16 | CASSQGLGRDNSPLHF | TGCGCCAGCAGCCAAGGTCTAGGGCGCGATAATTCACCCCTCCACTTT
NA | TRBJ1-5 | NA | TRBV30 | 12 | CAWKGLDQPQHF | TGTGCCTGGAAGGGACTAGATCAGCCCCAGCATTTT
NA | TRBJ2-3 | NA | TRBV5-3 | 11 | CARLKADTQYF | TGTGCCAGGCTTAAGGCAGATACGCAGTATTTT
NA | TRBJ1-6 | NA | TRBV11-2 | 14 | CASSFGQSNSPLHF | TGTGCCAGCAGCTTTGGACAGAGTAATTCACCCCTCCACTTT
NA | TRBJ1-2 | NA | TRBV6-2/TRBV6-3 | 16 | CASSYSSKGANYGYTF | TGTGCCAGCAGTTACTCGTCTAAGGGAGCTAACTATGGCTACACCTTC
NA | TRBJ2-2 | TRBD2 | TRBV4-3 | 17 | CASSQVGGGRNTGELFF | TGCGCCAGCAGCCAAGTAGGCGGGGGGCGGAACACCGGGGAGCTGTTTTTT
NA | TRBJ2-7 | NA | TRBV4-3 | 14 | CASSQTGTSYEQYF | TGCGCCAGCAGCCAAACCGGGACCTCCTACGAGCAGTACTTC
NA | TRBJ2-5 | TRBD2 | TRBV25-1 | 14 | CASSVAGFQETQYF | TGTGCCAGCAGTGTAGCGGGGTTCCAAGAGACCCAGTACTTC
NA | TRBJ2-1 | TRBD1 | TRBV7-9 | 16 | CASSARQGIAHNEQFF | TGTGCCAGCAGCGCCCGACAGGGTATCGCGCACAATGAGCAGTTCTTC
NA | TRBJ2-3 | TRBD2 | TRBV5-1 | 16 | CASSLEGLAGVDTQYF | TGCGCCAGCAGCTTGGAAGGTCTAGCGGGGGTTGATACGCAGTATTTT
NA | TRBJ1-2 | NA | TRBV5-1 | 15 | CASSPRGRGFNGYTF | TGCGCCAGCAGCCCCCGGGGCAGGGGTTTCAATGGCTACACCTTC
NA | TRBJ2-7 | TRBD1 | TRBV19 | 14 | CASGRQGGSYEQYF | TGTGCCAGCGGAAGACAGGGTGGTTCCTACGAGCAGTACTTC
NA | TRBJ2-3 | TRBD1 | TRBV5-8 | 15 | CASSPRDSGTDTQYF | TGTGCCAGCAGTCCACGGGACAGCGGCACAGATACGCAGTATTTT
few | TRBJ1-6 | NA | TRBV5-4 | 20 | CASSLVKGSGAGSYNSPLHF | TGTGCCAGCAGCTTGGTTAAAGGCTCGGGGGCAGGGAGCTATAATTCACCCCTCCACTTT
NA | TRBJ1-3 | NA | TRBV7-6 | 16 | CASSFFSGASGNTIYF | TGTGCCAGCAGCTTTTTTTCGGGGGCTTCTGGAAACACCATATATTTT
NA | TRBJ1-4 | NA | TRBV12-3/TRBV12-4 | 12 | CASSLMSEKLFF | TGTGCCAGCAGTTTAATGAGCGAAAAACTGTTTTTT
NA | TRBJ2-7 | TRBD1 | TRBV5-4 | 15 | CASSLAGQGPYEQYF | TGTGCCAGCAGCTTGGCGGGACAGGGGCCATACGAGCAGTACTTC
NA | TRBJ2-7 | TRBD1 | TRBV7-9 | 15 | CASSDNRGSPYEQYF | TGTGCCAGCAGCGATAACAGGGGATCCCCCTACGAGCAGTACTTC
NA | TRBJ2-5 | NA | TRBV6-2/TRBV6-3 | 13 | CASSYGREETQYF | TGTGCCAGCAGTTACGGCAGAGAAGAGACCCAGTACTTC
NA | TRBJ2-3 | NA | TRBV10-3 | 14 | CAMRSVASTDTQYF | TGTGCCATGCGATCCGTAGCTAGCACAGATACGCAGTATTTT
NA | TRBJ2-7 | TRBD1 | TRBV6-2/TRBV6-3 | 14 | CASSSWQGAQEQYF | TGTGCCAGCAGTTCATGGCAGGGGGCGCAAGAGCAGTACTTC
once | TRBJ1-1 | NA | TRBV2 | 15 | CASRLTGLQNTEAFF | TGTGCCAGCAGACTTACAGGGTTGCAGAACACTGAAGCTTTCTTT
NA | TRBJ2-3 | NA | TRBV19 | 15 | CASSNRGYSTDTQYF | TGTGCCAGTAGTAATCGGGGCTACAGCACAGATACGCAGTATTTT
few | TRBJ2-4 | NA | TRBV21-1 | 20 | CASSNSPPARAWVAKNIQYF | TGTGCCAGCAGCAATAGCCCGCCAGCGAGGGCGTGGGTGGCCAAAAACATTCAGTACTTC
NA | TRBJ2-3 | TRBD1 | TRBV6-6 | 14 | CASRPGQNPDTQYF | TGTGCCAGCAGGCCGGGACAGAATCCAGATACGCAGTATTTT
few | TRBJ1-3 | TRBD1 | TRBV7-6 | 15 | CASSLGQGAGNTIYF | TGTGCCAGCAGCTTAGGACAGGGGGCTGGAAACACCATATATTTT
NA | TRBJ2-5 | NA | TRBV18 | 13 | CASSRGLEETQYF | TGTGCCAGCTCAAGGGGACTTGAAGAGACCCAGTACTTC
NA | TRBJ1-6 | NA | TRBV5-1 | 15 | CASRSWASYNSPLHF | TGCGCCAGCAGATCGTGGGCCTCCTATAATTCACCCCTCCACTTT
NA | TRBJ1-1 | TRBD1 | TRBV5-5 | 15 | CASSFGAEQGLKAFF | TGTGCCAGCAGCTTTGGGGCCGAACAGGGGTTAAAGGCTTTCTTT
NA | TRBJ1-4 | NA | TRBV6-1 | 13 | CASSESAVKRLFF | TGTGCCAGCAGTGAATCGGCAGTCAAAAGACTGTTTTTT
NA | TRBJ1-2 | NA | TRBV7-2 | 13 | CASSLDGRGGYTF | TGTGCCAGCAGCTTAGATGGGAGAGGCGGCTACACCTTC
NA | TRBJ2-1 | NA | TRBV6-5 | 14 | CASSYGGSYNEQFF | TGTGCCAGCAGTTACGGGGGGTCATACAATGAGCAGTTCTTC
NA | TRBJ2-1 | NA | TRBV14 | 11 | CASSQVNEQFF | TGTGCCAGCAGCCAAGTCAATGAGCAGTTCTTC
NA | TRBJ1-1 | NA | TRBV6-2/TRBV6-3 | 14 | CASSYGAFLSEAFF | TGTGCCAGCAGTTACGGCGCATTCCTTAGTGAAGCTTTCTTT
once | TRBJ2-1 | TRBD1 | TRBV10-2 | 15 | CASDQPGQGYNEQFF | TGCGCCAGCGACCAGCCGGGACAGGGGTACAATGAGCAGTTCTTC
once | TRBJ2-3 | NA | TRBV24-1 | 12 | CATSGRPGTQYF | TGTGCCACCAGTGGTCGGCCGGGTACGCAGTATTTT
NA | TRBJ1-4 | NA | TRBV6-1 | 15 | CASSGAAATNEKLFF | TGTGCCAGCAGTGGAGCAGCAGCAACTAATGAAAAACTGTTTTTT
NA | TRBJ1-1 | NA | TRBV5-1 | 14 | CASRLLGENTEAFF | TGCGCCAGCAGATTGTTGGGGGAGAACACTGAAGCTTTCTTT
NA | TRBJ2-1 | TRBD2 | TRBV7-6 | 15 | CASSLADGGAFEQFF | TGTGCCAGCAGCTTAGCAGACGGGGGGGCGTTTGAGCAGTTCTTC
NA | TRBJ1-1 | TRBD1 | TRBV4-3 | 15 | CASSQDGGQGAEAFF | TGCGCCAGCAGCCAAGATGGGGGACAGGGGGCTGAAGCTTTCTTT
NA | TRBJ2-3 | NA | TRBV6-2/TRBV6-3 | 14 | CASSDRGGADTQYF | TGTGCCAGCAGTGACAGGGGAGGGGCAGATACGCAGTATTTT
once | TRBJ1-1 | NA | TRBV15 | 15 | CATSRAPNGNTEAFF | TGTGCCACCAGCAGAGCGCCAAATGGGAACACTGAAGCTTTCTTT
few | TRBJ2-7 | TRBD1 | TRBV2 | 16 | CASRPPAGQVAYEQYF | TGTGCCAGCAGGCCGCCCGCGGGACAGGTTGCCTACGAGCAGTACTTC
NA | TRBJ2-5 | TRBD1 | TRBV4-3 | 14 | CASSHGQGLETQYF | TGCGCCAGCAGCCACGGACAGGGGCTGGAGACCCAGTACTTC
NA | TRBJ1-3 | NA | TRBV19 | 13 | CAISPDSGNTIYF | TGTGCCATATCGCCCGACTCTGGAAACACCATATATTTT
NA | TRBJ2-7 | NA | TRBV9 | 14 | CASSVTGRAYEQYF | TGTGCCAGCAGCGTAACCGGTAGGGCCTACGAGCAGTACTTC
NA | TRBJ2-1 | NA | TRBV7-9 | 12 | CASSLTDDEQFF | TGTGCCAGCAGCCTCACGGACGATGAGCAGTTCTTC
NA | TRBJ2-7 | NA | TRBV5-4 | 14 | CASSTPRTEGEQYF | TGTGCCAGCAGCACGCCCAGGACAGAGGGAGAGCAGTACTTC